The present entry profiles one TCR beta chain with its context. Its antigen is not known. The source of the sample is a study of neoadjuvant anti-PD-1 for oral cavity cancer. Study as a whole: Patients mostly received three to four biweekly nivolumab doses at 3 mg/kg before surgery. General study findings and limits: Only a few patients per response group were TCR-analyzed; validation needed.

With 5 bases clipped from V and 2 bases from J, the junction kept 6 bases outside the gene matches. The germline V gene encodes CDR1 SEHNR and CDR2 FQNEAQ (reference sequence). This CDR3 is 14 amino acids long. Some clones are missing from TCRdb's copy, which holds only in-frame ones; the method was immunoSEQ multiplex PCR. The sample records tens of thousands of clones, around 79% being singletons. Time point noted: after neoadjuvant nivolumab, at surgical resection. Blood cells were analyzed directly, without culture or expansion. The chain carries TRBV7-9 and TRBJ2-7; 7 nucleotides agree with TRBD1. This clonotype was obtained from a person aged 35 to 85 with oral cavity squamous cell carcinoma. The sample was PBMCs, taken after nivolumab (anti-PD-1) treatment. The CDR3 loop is CASSLGQVPYEQYF. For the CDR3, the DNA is TGTGCCAGCAGCCTCGGACAGGTACCCTACGAGCAGTACTTC.